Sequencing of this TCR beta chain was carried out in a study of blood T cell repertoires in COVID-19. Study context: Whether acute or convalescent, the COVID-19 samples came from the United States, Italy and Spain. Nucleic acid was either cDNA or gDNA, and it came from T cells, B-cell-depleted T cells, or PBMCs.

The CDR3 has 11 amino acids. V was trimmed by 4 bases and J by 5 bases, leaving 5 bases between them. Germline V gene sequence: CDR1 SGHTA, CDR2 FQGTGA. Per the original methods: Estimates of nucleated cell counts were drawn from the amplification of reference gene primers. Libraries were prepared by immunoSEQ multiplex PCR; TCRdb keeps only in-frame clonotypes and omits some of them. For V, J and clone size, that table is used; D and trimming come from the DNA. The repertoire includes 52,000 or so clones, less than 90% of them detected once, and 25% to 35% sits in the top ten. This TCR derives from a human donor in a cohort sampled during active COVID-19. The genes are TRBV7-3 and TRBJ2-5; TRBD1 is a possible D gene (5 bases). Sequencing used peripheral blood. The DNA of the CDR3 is TGTGCCAGCAGCTCAGGGGAGACCCAGTACTTC. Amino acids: CASSSGETQYF.